These 17 T cell receptor beta chains were all obtained from the same sample, sequenced in a study of blood T cell repertoires in COVID-19. Sequencing was performed with immunoSEQ multiplex PCR; in TCRdb, only in-frame clones are kept and a portion is missing. The data show over 200,000 clones, around 84% seen once. The sample taken for sequencing was peripheral blood. Receptor source: a man aged 45-60 years with COVID-19, enrolled during active disease.

This rearrangement joins TRBV19 to TRBJ2-1; TRBD2 matches 8 bases. The CDR3 extends over 16 amino acids. V shed 5 bases and J 5 bases; nucleotides not matched to a gene: 11. The germline CDR1 and CDR2 sequences are LNHDA and SQIVND (reference sequence). This CDR3 is CASSFSNIAGNNEQFF. The CDR3 coding sequence is TGTGCCAGTAGTTTTAGCAATATAGCGGGAAACAATGAGCAGTTCTTC. Full variable domain (rest looked up from reference TRBV19 and TRBJ2-1): DGGITQSPKYLFRKEGQNVTLSCEQNLNHDAMYWYRQDPGQGLRLIYYSQIVNDFQKGDIAEGYSVSREKKESFPLTVTSAQKNPTAFYLCASSFSNIAGNNEQFFGPGTRLTVL.

The rearrangement joins TRBV19 to TRBJ2-1; 10 bases fit TRBD2. Per germline, CDR1 LNHDA and CDR2 SQIVND (reference sequence). The CDR3 runs to 16 residues. V trimming: 7 bases; J trimming: 3 bases; junction bases outside the gene matches: 9. The CDR3 DNA is TGTGCCAGTACTGAAATTAGCGGGGGGCACTACAATGAGCAGTTCTTC. Residues: CASTEISGGHYNEQFF.

The chain carries TRBV21-1 and TRBJ2-2; the D call of TRBD1 is as the table states it, not checked on the DNA. TRBV21-1 is flagged as a pseudogene. This CDR3 contains 17 residues. CDR3 DNA: TGTGCCAGCAGCAATAACCCAGGGGGCGCGGGCACCGGGGAGCTGTTTTTT. Protein product: CASSNNPGGAGTGELFF.

The chain carries TRBV9 and TRBJ2-1; D may be TRBD1 (6 bases). There are 16 residues in the CDR3. Trimming cost V 4 bases and J 4 bases, with 18 bases left between them. Germline CDR1 is SGDLS and CDR2 is YYNGEE. For the CDR3, the DNA is TGTGCCAGCAGCCCCCATTCGCAAGGGGGTTACAATGAGCAGTTCTTC. Translation gives CASSPHSQGGYNEQFF.

The chain joins TRBV21-1 to TRBJ1-1; the D call in the table, TRBD1, was not verified against the DNA. TRBV21-1 is a pseudogene locus. This CDR3 contains 15 residues. The CDR3 here is CASSKHDRDGTEAFF. CDR3 in DNA: TGTGCCAGCAGCAAACACGACAGGGACGGCACTGAAGCTTTCTTT.

The J gene is TRBJ2-3, the V gene TRBV6-5; D is possibly TRBD1 (6 bases). The ends were cut back, 4 bases at V and 1 base at J, with 12 bases in the middle. The CDR3 extends over 15 amino acids. Germline assignment: CDR1 MNHEY and CDR2 SVGAGI. The CDR3 nucleotides are TGTGCCAGCAGTTTCCGGGACACCGGCACAGATACGCAGTATTTT. As protein: CASSFRDTGTDTQYF.

The chain carries TRBV6-6 and TRBJ1-1, with 8 bases matching TRBD1. V was clipped by 5 bases and J by 6 bases; unmatched bases: 5. CDR3 length equals 13 residues. Germline CDR1 and CDR2: MNHNY and SVGAGI (reference sequence). CDR3 in DNA: TGTGCCAGCAGTCTCACAGGGGGAGCTGAAGCTTTCTTT. Encoded protein: CASSLTGGAEAFF.

CDR3 loop: CASSLETGEQYF. The CDR3 bases are TGTGCCAGCAGCTTGGAGACTGGGGAGCAGTACTTC. The chain combines TRBV5-4 with TRBJ2-7; D is undetermined. Germline V gene lookup returns CDR1 SGHNT and CDR2 YYREEE (reference sequence). This CDR3 spans 12 amino acids. Trimming took off 0 bases at V and 7 bases at J, with 8 bases between the two ends.

The chain uses TRBV10-3 and TRBJ2-3, with D perhaps TRBD2 (6 bases). CDR3 length: 12 amino acids. The germline CDR1 and CDR2 sequences are ENHRY and SYGVKD. The V and J ends lost 11 bases and 4 bases respectively, with 13 bases between them. CDR3 amino acids: CASSLAADTQYF. CDR3 in DNA: TGTGCCTCCTCATTAGCGGCAGATACGCAGTATTTT.

The chain uses TRBV5-8 and TRBJ1-4, with 8 bases lining up with TRBD1. Per the germline V gene, CDR1 is SGHTS and CDR2 is YDEGEE. CDR3 size: 15 residues. V lost 4 bases to trimming and J lost 2 bases; unmatched junction nucleotides: 4. CDR3 sequence (DNA): TGTGCCAGCAGCCAGACAGGGGCGACTAATGAAAAACTGTTTTTT. Its translation: CASSQTGATNEKLFF.

The genes are TRBV6-2 or TRBV6-3 and TRBJ2-1; TRBD2 matches at 11 bases. Looked up from germline, CDR1 is MNHEY and CDR2 is SVGEGT. The junction had 8 bases not matched to a gene; V was cut back by 3 bases and J by 7 bases. This CDR3 region has 16 residues. Written as DNA, the CDR3 is TGTGCCAGCAGTTATTGGGCTAGCGGGGGGCCGAATGAGCAGTTCTTC. Its translation is CASSYWASGGPNEQFF.

This clone was seen a single time. This chain links TRBV6-2 or TRBV6-3 with TRBJ2-5, with unresolved D. Looked up from germline, CDR1 is MNHEY and CDR2 is SVGEGT. The germline V and J ends were trimmed by 4 bases and 4 bases, with 4 bases remaining between them. CDR3 size: 11 residues. CDR3 DNA: TGTGCCAGCAGTTCAGGAGAGACCCAGTACTTC. Protein sequence: CASSSGETQYF.

The V call is TRBV6-5, the J call TRBJ1-2, with D maybe TRBD1 (6 bases). The germline V and J ends were trimmed by 5 bases and 4 bases, with 11 bases remaining between them. This CDR3 spans 13 amino acids. Germline V lookup: CDR1 MNHEY, CDR2 SVGAGI. CDR3: CASSPQGSYGYTF. CDR3 nucleotides: TGTGCCAGCAGTCCACAGGGATCCTATGGCTACACCTTC.

This chain connects TRBV11-2 to TRBJ1-1, with TRBD1 matching over 8 bases. There are 14 residues in the CDR3. Germline CDR1 reads SGHAT; CDR2 reads FQNNGV. The J segment lost 4 bases and the V segment lost 3 bases, leaving 4 bases of the junction unmatched. CDR3 sequence reads: CASSFSGGFTEAFF. Here the CDR3 DNA reads TGTGCCAGCAGCTTTTCAGGGGGCTTCACTGAAGCTTTCTTT.

V gene TRBV7-8 combines with J gene TRBJ2-7; 9 positions match TRBD1. V was pared by 4 bases and J by 2 bases, with 3 bases of the junction left unmatched. The CDR3 extends over 14 amino acids. CDR1 is SGHVS, CDR2 FQNEAQ, per germline. The CDR3 DNA reads as TGTGCCAGCAGCTGGACAGGGGATGCCTACGAGCAGTACTTC. Its translation is CASSWTGDAYEQYF.

The chain carries TRBV7-8 and TRBJ2-7; 10 positions match TRBD1. This CDR3 spans 15 amino acids. Germline assignment: CDR1 SGHVS and CDR2 FQNEAQ. V dropped 6 bases and J dropped 3; count of bases not matched to a gene: 8. The CDR3 spells CASRKSGQGLYEQYF. CDR3 bases: TGTGCCAGCAGGAAGTCGGGACAGGGGCTCTACGAGCAGTACTTC.

The V and J genes are TRBV10-1 and TRBJ1-2; no reliable D call. The length of the CDR3 is 15 residues. Germline CDR1 WNHNN, CDR2 SYGVQD (reference sequence). V was clipped by 7 bases and J by 2 bases, with 17 bases between them. CDR3 nucleotides: TGCGCCAGCACCCCCCGGAGGCAGAACAACTATGGCTACACCTTC. It encodes CASTPRRQNNYGYTF.